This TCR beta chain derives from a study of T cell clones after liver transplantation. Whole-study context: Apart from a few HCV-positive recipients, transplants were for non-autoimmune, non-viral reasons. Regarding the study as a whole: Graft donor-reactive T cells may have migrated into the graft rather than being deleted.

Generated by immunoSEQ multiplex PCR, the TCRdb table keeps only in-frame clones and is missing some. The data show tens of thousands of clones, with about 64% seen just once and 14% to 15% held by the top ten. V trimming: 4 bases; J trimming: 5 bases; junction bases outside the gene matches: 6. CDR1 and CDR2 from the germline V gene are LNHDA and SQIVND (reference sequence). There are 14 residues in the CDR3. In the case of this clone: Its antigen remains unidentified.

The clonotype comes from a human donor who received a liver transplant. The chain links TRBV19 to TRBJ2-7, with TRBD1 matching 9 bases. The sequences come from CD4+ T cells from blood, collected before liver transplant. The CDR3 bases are TGTGCCAGTAGTACCCGGGACAGGGAGGACGAGCAGTACTTC. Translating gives CASSTRDREDEQYF.